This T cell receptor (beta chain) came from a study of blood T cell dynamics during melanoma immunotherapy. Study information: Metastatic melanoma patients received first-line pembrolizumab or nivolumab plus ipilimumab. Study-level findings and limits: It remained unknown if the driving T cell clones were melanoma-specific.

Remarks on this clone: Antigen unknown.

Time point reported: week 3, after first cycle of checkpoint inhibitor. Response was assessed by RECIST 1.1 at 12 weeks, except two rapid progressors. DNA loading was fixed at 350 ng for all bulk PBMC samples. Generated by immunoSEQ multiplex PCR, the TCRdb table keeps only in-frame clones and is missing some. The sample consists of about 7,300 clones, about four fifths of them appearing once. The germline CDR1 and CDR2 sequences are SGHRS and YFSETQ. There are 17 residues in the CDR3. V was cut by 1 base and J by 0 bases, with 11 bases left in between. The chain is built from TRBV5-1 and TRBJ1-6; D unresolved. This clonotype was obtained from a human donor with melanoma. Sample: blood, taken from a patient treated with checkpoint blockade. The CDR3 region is CASSLMAPSSYNSPLHF. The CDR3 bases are TGCGCCAGCAGCTTGATGGCCCCGAGCTCCTATAATTCACCCCTCCACTTT.